What follows is one T cell receptor (beta chain) and its context. In the original workflow: Quantification of nucleated cells was approximated via reference gene primer amplification. Using immunoSEQ multiplex PCR, the repertoire was profiled, and TCRdb retains in-frame clones only, with some absent. That table is the source of V, J and clone size, and D and trimming were worked out from the DNA. This sample has approximately 130,000 clones; almost 85% occur once, and the top ten carry 9.5% to 15%. This specimen comes from a study of blood T cell repertoires in COVID-19. Overall study: From the United States, Italy and Spain came samples of acute and convalescent COVID-19. T cells, B-cell-depleted T cells, or PBMCs supplied cDNA or gDNA.

The CDR3 has 15 residues. Germline CDR1 and CDR2: SGDLS and YYNGEE. V shed 0 bases, J shed 9 bases, and the junction held 7 bases outside the gene matches. The sample taken for sequencing was peripheral blood. The chain couples TRBV9 to TRBJ2-1; 9 bases agree with TRBD1. This TCR derives from a human donor in a cohort sampled during active COVID-19. CDR3 in DNA: TGTGCCAGCAGCGTAGAGGGACAGGGTGAAGGTGAGCAGTTCTTC. Its translation is CASSVEGQGEGEQFF. The complete variable domain, with remaining parts taken from reference TRBV9 and TRBJ2-1, reads DSGVTQTPKHLITATGQRVTLRCSPRSGDLSVYWYQQSLDQGLQFLIQYYNGEERAKGNILERFSAQQFPDLHSELNLSSLELGDSALYFCASSVEGQGEGEQFFGPGTRLTVL.